A single sample is the source of the 32 T cell receptor beta chains below, sequenced in a study of CD4+ T cells in melanoma. Profiling relied on immunoSEQ multiplex PCR, and the TCRdb table lists in-frame clones only, not all of them. This table holds 11,000 or so clones, about three fifths found once. Sequencing was performed on cells from a culture (not recorded whether cultured in vitro). The receptors come from a human donor with melanoma.

The V call is TRBV10-3, the J call TRBJ2-1; D ambiguous. Germline V CDR1 and CDR2: ENHRY, SYGVKD. The ends were cut back, 3 bases at V and 6 bases at J, with 12 bases in the middle. The CDR3 runs to 14 residues. The CDR3 sequence: CAISEVVKTNEQFF. For the CDR3, the DNA is TGTGCCATCAGTGAAGTAGTCAAGACCAATGAGCAGTTCTTC.

The genes are TRBV6-1 and TRBJ2-2; D may be TRBD2 (6 bases). V was trimmed by 5 bases and J by 5 bases, leaving 15 bases between them. This CDR3 has 15 amino acids. The germline V gene has CDR1 MNHNS and CDR2 SASEGT. CDR3 nucleotide sequence: TGTGCCAGCAGTCCACGGACTACCTCGACCGGGGAGCTGTTTTTT. Residues: CASSPRTTSTGELFF.

The J gene is TRBJ2-3, the V gene TRBV5-1, with 9 positions matching TRBD2. The CDR3 is 15 residues long. CDR1 and CDR2 (germline): SGHRS, YFSETQ. J gave up 4 bases and V 6 bases, and 9 bases lay outside the gene matches. CDR3 sequence reads: CASNPGLAGPDTQYF. CDR3 sequence (DNA): TGCGCCAGCAATCCGGGACTAGCAGGCCCAGATACGCAGTATTTT.

This chain links TRBV19 with TRBJ1-4, with D unclear. In germline, CDR1 is LNHDA, CDR2 SQIVND (reference sequence). The CDR3 has 17 amino acids. V shed 1 base and J shed 3 bases, with 15 bases lying between them. CDR3 DNA sequence: TGTGCCAGTAGTATAGCCCCGTCGCTGGTAGCTAATGAAAAACTGTTTTTT. Translating it yields CASSIAPSLVANEKLFF.

The gene calls are TRBV6-5 and TRBJ1-1; 11 positions agree with TRBD1. CDR3 length: 15 amino acids. Germline CDR1 is MNHEY and CDR2 is SVGAGI. V was pared by 7 bases and J by 1 base, with 5 bases of the junction left unmatched. The CDR3 spells CASTRDRGWNTEAFF. In nucleotides, the CDR3 is TGTGCCAGCACTAGGGACAGGGGGTGGAACACTGAAGCTTTCTTT.

This chain links TRBV5-1 with TRBJ2-1; D gene uncertain. Between the trimmed V and J ends, which lost 0 bases and 9 bases, there was a span of 4 bases. Germline V gene data show CDR1 as SGHRS and CDR2 as YFSETQ. This CDR3 has 11 amino acids. DNA of the CDR3: TGCGCCAGCAGCTTGGGAGGTGAGCAGTTCTTC. This encodes CASSLGGEQFF.

The chain is built from TRBV2 and TRBJ1-5; 7 positions agree with TRBD1. Germline V gene lookup returns CDR1 SNHLY and CDR2 FYNNEI. The V gene end was trimmed by 4 bases and the J gene end by 5 bases; junction bases not matched to a gene: 2. There are 13 residues in the CDR3. CDR3 in DNA: TGTGCCAGCAGTGGACAGGGCTATCAGCCCCAGCATTTT. The encoded protein is CASSGQGYQPQHF.

This clone has more than one count but fewer than ten. The chain links TRBV7-2 to TRBJ1-2, with D uncertain. The CDR3 is 13 amino acids. Germline V CDR1 and CDR2: SGHTA, FQGNSA. Trimming cost V 3 bases and J 5 bases, with 10 bases left between them. Here the CDR3 DNA reads TGTGCCAGCAGCTTGGGCTGGTCATATGGCTACACCTTC. It is translated as CASSLGWSYGYTF. The full variable domain, its missing parts supplied by reference TRBV7-2 and TRBJ1-2, is GAGVSQSPSNKVTEKGKDVELRCDPISGHTALYWYRQSLGQGLEFLIYFQGNSAPDKSGLPSDRFSAERTGGSVSTLTIQRTQQEDSAVYLCASSLGWSYGYTFGSGTRLTVV.

The chain couples TRBV5-8 to TRBJ1-5; tentative D call: TRBD1 (6 bases). Between the trimmed V and J ends, which lost 4 bases and 2 bases, there was a span of 22 bases. The CDR3 has 18 residues. Germline CDR1 SGHTS, CDR2 YDEGEE. CDR3 DNA: TGTGCCAGCAGCCGCCATGGACAGCAATTAAGAGGCAATCAGCCCCAGCATTTT. Its protein product is CASSRHGQQLRGNQPQHF.

The chain employs TRBV2 and TRBJ2-5; no clear D. The CDR3 is made up of 13 amino acids. CDR1 SNHLY and CDR2 FYNNEI come from the germline V gene. With 4 bases removed from V and 5 bases from J, the gap between germline ends came to 11 bases. CDR3 residues: CASSVLFSETQYF. The DNA of the CDR3 is TGTGCCAGCAGTGTGCTTTTCTCGGAGACCCAGTACTTC.

The chain employs TRBV12-5 and TRBJ1-5; TRBD1 matches 7 bases. V was pared by 0 bases and J by 4 bases, with 9 bases of the junction left unmatched. Germline V lookup: CDR1 LGHNT, CDR2 FRNRAP. The CDR3 covers 17 residues. Here the CDR3 DNA reads TGTGCTAGTGGTTTGGTAATAGGGGGCGCAAGGAATCAGCCCCAGCATTTT. Residues: CASGLVIGGARNQPQHF.

This chain links TRBV5-6 with TRBJ1-2; weak D call: TRBD1 (5 bases). CDR1 and CDR2 (germline): SGHDT, YYEEEE. This CDR3 has 15 residues. V lost 0 bases and J lost 8, with 17 bases in between. CDR3 sequence: CASSLVGARAFGYTF. The CDR3 DNA follows: TGTGCCAGCAGCTTGGTTGGGGCCCGGGCGTTCGGCTACACCTTC.

The chain couples TRBV4-1 to TRBJ2-3; possibly TRBD2 for D (6 bases). Trimming removed 4 bases from V and 4 bases from J, with 12 bases in between. The CDR3 consists of 14 residues. Germline CDR1 reads MGHRA; CDR2 reads YSYEKL. CDR3 residues: CASSPRENADTQYF. The CDR3 nucleotides read TGCGCCAGCAGCCCCCGGGAGAATGCAGATACGCAGTATTTT.

J is TRBJ1-1 and V is TRBV10-3; D is unresolved. V was trimmed by 10 bases and J by 0 bases, leaving 21 bases between them. The germline V gene encodes CDR1 ENHRY and CDR2 SYGVKD. The CDR3 is 16 amino acids. The CDR3 here is CASAPGPDFLNTEAFF. DNA for the CDR3: TGTGCCAGCGCCCCCGGGCCGGACTTTCTGAACACTGAAGCTTTCTTT.

CDR3 nucleotide sequence: TGTGCCAGCAGGAGGGGACAGGGGTGGTTCTATGGCTACACCTTC. Translating gives CASRRGQGWFYGYTF. The J gene is TRBJ1-2, the V gene TRBV6-5; TRBD1 aligns across 10 bases. The junction had 8 bases not matched to a gene; V was cut back by 6 bases and J by 4 bases. The length of the CDR3 is 15 residues. Germline V gives CDR1 MNHEY, CDR2 SVGAGI.

This sequence joins TRBV19 and TRBJ2-3, with a possible D match to TRBD2 (5 bases). There are 16 residues in the CDR3. The germline gives CDR1 LNHDA, CDR2 SQIVND (reference sequence). V dropped 1 base and J dropped 0 bases, with 11 bases sitting between them. The CDR3 DNA reads as TGTGCCAGTAGTATAGGTTACGGGGTGAGCACAGATACGCAGTATTTT. Its protein product is CASSIGYGVSTDTQYF.

This chain connects TRBV5-5 to TRBJ2-2; no firm D call. CDR1 and CDR2 (germline): SGHKS, YYEKEE (reference sequence). Between the trimmed V and J ends, which lost 2 bases and 1 base, there was a span of 9 bases. The CDR3 sequence is 15 residues long. The CDR3 sequence is CASSFRSGNTGELFF. DNA of the CDR3: TGTGCCAGCAGCTTTCGATCCGGGAACACCGGGGAGCTGTTTTTT.

This clone was observed a few times. The V and J genes are TRBV2 and TRBJ1-1; no clear D. V lost 11 bases to trimming and J lost 1 base, with 8 bases between them. CDR1 is SNHLY, CDR2 FYNNEI, per germline. This CDR3 has 11 residues. CDR3 bases: TGTGCCCTCGGGGAGAACACTGAAGCTTTCTTT. Encoded protein: CALGENTEAFF.

The rearrangement links TRBV11-2 to TRBJ2-5; 12 bases line up with TRBD2. Germline values: CDR1 SGHAT, CDR2 FQNNGV. The CDR3 has 14 residues. After removal of 5 bases from V and 3 bases from J, the junction contained 1 base not matched to a gene. The CDR3 reads CASSRTSGEETQYF. CDR3 DNA: TGTGCCAGCAGCCGGACTAGCGGGGAAGAGACCCAGTACTTC.

J is TRBJ1-3 and V is TRBV5-1; 7 bases align to TRBD1. The CDR3 is made up of 14 amino acids. J was trimmed by 0 bases and V by 7 bases; bases with no gene match: 4. The V gene's germline CDR1 is SGHRS and CDR2 YFSETQ. CDR3 nucleotide sequence: TGCGCCAGCTCAGGGGGGGCCTCTGGAAACACCATATATTTT. The encoded protein is CASSGGASGNTIYF.

This chain connects TRBV5-1 to TRBJ2-7; 9 bases map to TRBD2. CDR1 SGHRS and CDR2 YFSETQ come from the germline V gene. CDR3 length: 15 amino acids. Trimming cost V 0 bases and J 4 bases; bases outside gene matches: 5. CDR3 sequence reads: CASSLALAGIYEQYF. CDR3 sequence (DNA): TGCGCCAGCAGCTTGGCCCTAGCGGGGATATACGAGCAGTACTTC.

The rearrangement uses TRBV7-2 and TRBJ2-1; TRBD2 agrees at 11 bases. Per germline, CDR1 SGHTA and CDR2 FQGNSA. Germline trimming cut 1 base from V and 7 bases from J; bases unmatched to any gene: 6. This CDR3 spans 16 amino acids. The CDR3 sequence: CASSLELAGGGNEQFF. The CDR3 bases are TGTGCCAGCAGCTTAGAGCTAGCGGGGGGCGGGAATGAGCAGTTCTTC.

A few counts support this clone. This chain uses TRBV11-1 with TRBJ2-1; a weak D match, TRBD2 (6 bases). Germline values: CDR1 SGHAT, CDR2 FQDESV (reference sequence). This CDR3 region has 14 residues. The V and J ends lost 3 bases and 13 bases respectively, with 19 bases between them. CDR3 residues: CASSLTSSLDLQFF. In nucleotides, the CDR3 is TGTGCCAGCAGCTTGACTAGTAGCTTAGATCTTCAGTTCTTC.

This sequence joins TRBV4-1 and TRBJ2-3; D not resolved. Deletions cut 4 bases from V and 2 bases from J, with 16 bases between. The germline gives CDR1 MGHRA, CDR2 YSYEKL. This CDR3 comprises 16 residues. CDR3 sequence (DNA): TGCGCCAGCAGCCCCCTCCCTCCCGGGTTCACAGATACGCAGTATTTT. Protein: CASSPLPPGFTDTQYF.

CDR3 protein: CASSLVAGAYNEQFF. The CDR3 bases are TGCGCCAGCAGCTTAGTAGCGGGGGCCTACAATGAGCAGTTCTTC. J is TRBJ2-1 and V is TRBV5-1, with 9 positions matching TRBD2. The trim removed 2 bases at V and 2 bases at J, leaving 2 bases unmatched. Germline CDR1 SGHRS, CDR2 YFSETQ. The CDR3 extends over 15 amino acids.

This chain connects TRBV5-4 to TRBJ2-1, with D maybe TRBD2 (6 bases). Trimming removed 3 bases at V and 10 bases at J, with 17 bases between. The CDR3 is made up of 14 amino acids. Germline-derived CDR1 and CDR2 are SGHNT and YYREEE (reference sequence). Here the CDR3 DNA reads TGTGCCAGCAGCTCGACTGGCGGGGCTAGGGAGCAGTTCTTC. It specifies CASSSTGGAREQFF.

The chain employs TRBV6-5 and TRBJ1-2; 7 bases are a match to TRBD1. The CDR3 runs to 14 residues. Germline-derived CDR1 and CDR2 are MNHEY and SVGAGI. Germline trimming cut 8 bases from V and 4 bases from J; bases unmatched to any gene: 10. This CDR3 is CASRDSISPYGYTF. DNA of the CDR3: TGTGCCAGCCGGGACAGCATCTCTCCCTATGGCTACACCTTC.

The chain recombines TRBV14 with TRBJ1-4; 7 bases align to TRBD1. CDR1 and CDR2 from the germline V gene are SGHDN and FVKESK. V lost 0 bases and J lost 10; bases outside the gene matches: 8. This CDR3 has 15 amino acids. CDR3 DNA: TGTGCCAGCAGCCAAGATTGGGGACCAGGGGGAAAACTGTTTTTT. Its protein product is CASSQDWGPGGKLFF.

This chain joins TRBV5-6 and TRBJ2-7; D unclear. The CDR3 totals 13 residues. Germline values: CDR1 SGHDT, CDR2 YYEEEE. V was cut by 4 bases and J by 6 bases, with 14 bases left in between. For the CDR3, the DNA is TGTGCCAGCAGCAAACCCCCAGGCTTCGAGCAGTACTTC. Protein product: CASSKPPGFEQYF. Complete variable domain (other parts from reference TRBV5-6 and TRBJ2-7): DAGVTQSPTHLIKTRGQQVTLRCSPKSGHDTVSWYQQALGQGPQFIFQYYEEEERQRGNFPDRFSGHQFPNYSSELNVNALLLGDSALYLCASSKPPGFEQYFGPGTRLTVT.

The V call is TRBV7-9, the J call TRBJ2-7, with D possibly TRBD1 on 7 matching bases. Per germline, CDR1 SEHNR and CDR2 FQNEAQ (reference sequence). The V and J ends lost 0 bases and 9 bases respectively, with 18 bases between them. The CDR3 is made up of 15 amino acids. The CDR3, as DNA: TGTGCCAGCAGCTTAGCCGGAGGGACAGCCTCGGGGCAGTACTTC. Translated, it gives CASSLAGGTASGQYF.

The V and J genes are TRBV19 and TRBJ1-6; no reliable D call. The CDR3 has 13 residues. V shed 5 bases and J shed 9 bases, with 11 bases lying between them. Germline CDR1 LNHDA, CDR2 SQIVND (reference sequence). The CDR3 bases are TGTGCCAGTAGTCCCAAGCTGGGTTCACCCCTCCACTTT. It specifies CASSPKLGSPLHF. The full variable domain, its missing parts supplied by reference TRBV19 and TRBJ1-6, is DGGITQSPKYLFRKEGQNVTLSCEQNLNHDAMYWYRQDPGQGLRLIYYSQIVNDFQKGDIAEGYSVSREKKESFPLTVTSAQKNPTAFYLCASSPKLGSPLHFGNGTRLTVT.

The chain has TRBV5-1 and TRBJ2-3; 11 nucleotides align to TRBD2. The V gene's germline CDR1 is SGHRS and CDR2 YFSETQ. The CDR3 is 16 amino acids. V was pared by 0 bases and J by 4 bases, with 4 bases of the junction left unmatched. As DNA, the CDR3 is TGCGCCAGCAGCTTGGTTCTAGCGGGGGGAGCAGATACGCAGTATTTT. This sequence encodes CASSLVLAGGADTQYF.